This is a list of T cell receptor beta chains from one sample in a study of blood T cell repertoires in COVID-19. Method: immunoSEQ multiplex PCR; TCRdb's copy keeps in-frame clones and lacks some. The sample carries 350,000 to 400,000 clones, roughly nine tenths recorded once. The sequencing sample was made of PBMCs or T cells enriched from blood (not recorded which). These receptors were collected from a woman aged 40 to 50 who had been exposed to COVID-19. The CDR3 runs from the conserved cysteine through the conserved F or W. Each record gives: V gene, J gene, CDR3 protein.

V gene: TRBV19
J gene: TRBJ1-5
CDR3 protein: CASSTGVVNQPQHF

V gene: TRBV18
J gene: TRBJ1-5
CDR3 protein: CASSPVWAAHEPQHF

V gene: TRBV27
J gene: TRBJ2-6
CDR3 protein: CASSLTRQGANVLTF

V gene: TRBV7-2
J gene: TRBJ1-5
CDR3 protein: CASSSQGAQGQPQHF

V gene: TRBV18
J gene: TRBJ2-5
CDR3 protein: CASSYTSGYQETQYF

V gene: TRBV30
J gene: TRBJ2-7
CDR3 protein: CAWSPTGGPREYF

V gene: TRBV27
J gene: TRBJ1-2
CDR3 protein: CASSLRGADGYTF

V gene: TRBV6-5
J gene: TRBJ1-2
CDR3 protein: CASSYSGGTGGYTF

V gene: TRBV5-3
J gene: TRBJ1-5
CDR3 protein: CARSWTGRDQPQHF

V gene: TRBV12-5
J gene: TRBJ1-1
CDR3 protein: CASGLVVGTGRDTEAFF

V gene: TRBV27
J gene: TRBJ2-7
CDR3 protein: CASSRPGQGSNEQYF

V gene: TRBV18
J gene: TRBJ1-1
CDR3 protein: CASSPSGGNTEAFF

V gene: TRBV18
J gene: TRBJ1-2
CDR3 protein: CASSPRRGDSQSNYGYTF

V gene: TRBV5-4
J gene: TRBJ2-5
CDR3 protein: CASSLAVAGGQETQYF

V gene: TRBV5-8
J gene: TRBJ1-2
CDR3 protein: CASSLDSINYGYTF

V gene: TRBV7-2
J gene: TRBJ2-7
CDR3 protein: CASSSRVPGPYEQYF

V gene: TRBV10-3
J gene: TRBJ1-2
CDR3 protein: CAISEPTRYYGYTF

V gene: TRBV2
J gene: TRBJ2-1
CDR3 protein: CASSDRTSGSLNEQFF

V gene: TRBV12-3/TRBV12-4
J gene: TRBJ1-1
CDR3 protein: CASSFGTGEAFF

V gene: TRBV24-1
J gene: TRBJ2-2
CDR3 protein: CATRKSRTGELFF

V gene: TRBV19
J gene: TRBJ2-7
CDR3 protein: CASSRREGKHYEQYF

V gene: TRBV2
J gene: TRBJ2-3
CDR3 protein: CASSASRLTDTQYF

V gene: TRBV30
J gene: TRBJ2-7
CDR3 protein: CAWSTSGMGYEQYF

V gene: TRBV30
J gene: TRBJ1-5
CDR3 protein: CAWGQVADQPQHF

V gene: TRBV10-1
J gene: TRBJ1-1
CDR3 protein: CASSDPGTPNTEAFF

V gene: TRBV9
J gene: TRBJ1-2
CDR3 protein: CASSKGYGYTF

V gene: TRBV2
J gene: TRBJ1-2
CDR3 protein: CASSEDRTGYTF

V gene: TRBV27
J gene: TRBJ2-7
CDR3 protein: CASSWSEGATYEQYF

V gene: TRBV7-7
J gene: TRBJ2-1
CDR3 protein: CASSLGTGLYNEQFF

V gene: TRBV7-2
J gene: TRBJ2-3
CDR3 protein: CASSSGTSGGTDTQYF

V gene: TRBV5-4
J gene: TRBJ2-7
CDR3 protein: CASSYGTTSSYEQYF

V gene: TRBV13
J gene: TRBJ1-5
CDR3 protein: CASSLAGAENQPQHF

V gene: TRBV5-5
J gene: TRBJ1-1
CDR3 protein: CASSFGTGAVAFF

V gene: TRBV30
J gene: TRBJ1-5
CDR3 protein: CAWSPSNQPQHF

V gene: TRBV19
J gene: TRBJ2-1
CDR3 protein: CASSIGRNEQFF

V gene: TRBV3-1/TRBV3-2
J gene: TRBJ2-5
CDR3 protein: CASSRGDSTQYF

V gene: TRBV27
J gene: TRBJ1-4
CDR3 protein: CASSHLGGGFREKLFF

V gene: TRBV5-4
J gene: TRBJ2-3
CDR3 protein: CASSLPGFTDTQYF

V gene: TRBV2
J gene: TRBJ1-4
CDR3 protein: CASSVTGSATNEKLFF

V gene: TRBV9
J gene: TRBJ1-3
CDR3 protein: CASSETGGGGNTIYF

V gene: TRBV19
J gene: TRBJ2-4
CDR3 protein: CASSIPTVAKNIQYF

V gene: TRBV12-3/TRBV12-4
J gene: TRBJ1-2
CDR3 protein: CASDGGNYGYTF

V gene: TRBV5-4
J gene: TRBJ1-1
CDR3 protein: CASSWSGGTEAFF

V gene: TRBV7-2
J gene: TRBJ1-4
CDR3 protein: CASRVQLDREKLFF